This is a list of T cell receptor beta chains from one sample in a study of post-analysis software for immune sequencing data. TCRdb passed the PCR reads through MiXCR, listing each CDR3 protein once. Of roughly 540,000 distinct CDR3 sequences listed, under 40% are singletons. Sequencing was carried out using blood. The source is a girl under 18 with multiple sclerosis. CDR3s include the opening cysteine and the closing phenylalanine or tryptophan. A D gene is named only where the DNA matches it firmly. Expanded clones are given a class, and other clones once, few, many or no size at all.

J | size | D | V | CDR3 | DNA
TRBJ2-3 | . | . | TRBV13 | CASSERTSTPDTQYF | TGTGCCAGCAGCGAACGGACGTCTACTCCAGATACGCAGTATTTT
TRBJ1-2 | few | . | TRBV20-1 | CSATTTVDHGYTF | TGCAGTGCTACCACCACAGTTGACCATGGCTACACCTTC
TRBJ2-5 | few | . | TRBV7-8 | CASNLDHWETQYF | TGTGCCAGCAACTTAGACCACTGGGAGACCCAGTACTTC
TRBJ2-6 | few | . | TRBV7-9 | CASSLGSGDGANVLTF | TGTGCCAGCAGCTTAGGGTCGGGAGACGGGGCCAACGTCCTGACTTTC
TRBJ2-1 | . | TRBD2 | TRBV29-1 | CSVEEQKRGGLDNEQFF | TGCAGCGTTGAAGAGCAGAAGCGGGGGGGCCTGGACAATGAGCAGTTCTTC
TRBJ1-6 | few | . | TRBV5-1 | CASSLAAPSGDTPLHF | TGCGCCAGCAGCCTTGCCGCCCCTTCAGGGGATACACCCCTCCACTTT
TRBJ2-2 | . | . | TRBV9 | CASSPQIGQNTGELFF | TGTGCCAGCAGCCCACAAATCGGACAGAACACCGGGGAGCTGTTTTTT
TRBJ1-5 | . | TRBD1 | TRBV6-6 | CASSLMTGYSNQPQHF | TGTGCCAGCAGCCTAATGACAGGGTATAGCAATCAGCCCCAGCATTTT
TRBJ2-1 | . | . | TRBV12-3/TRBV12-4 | CASKLRDGGYNEQFF | TGTGCCAGCAAACTCCGGGACGGCGGATACAATGAGCAGTTCTTC
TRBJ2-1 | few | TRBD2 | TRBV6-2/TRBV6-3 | CASSYGGGKYNEQFF | TGTGCCAGCAGTTACGGCGGGGGGAAATACAATGAGCAGTTCTTC
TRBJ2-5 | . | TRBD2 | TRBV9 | CASSVGLAGTQTQYF | TGTGCCAGCAGCGTAGGTCTAGCGGGGACGCAGACCCAGTACTTC
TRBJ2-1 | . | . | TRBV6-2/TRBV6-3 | CASSYSNDGANEQFF | TGTGCCAGCAGTTACTCGAACGACGGGGCCAATGAGCAGTTCTTC
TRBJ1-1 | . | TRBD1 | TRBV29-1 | CSVRTAGQGDTEAFF | TGCAGCGTTCGGACAGCGGGACAGGGGGACACTGAAGCTTTCTTT
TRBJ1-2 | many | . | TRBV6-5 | CASTRDGNYGYTF | TGTGCCAGCACTAGGGACGGAAACTATGGCTACACCTTC